The following is a TCR beta chain sequence with its context. Its antigen remains undetermined. Base qualities are missing; no much larger clone stands one base away. Separate from the approximately 670-subject first cohort, the validation cohort of over 90 subjects was the group to which the donors belonged. Library method: the immunoSEQ multiplex PCR assay. Per the authors' processing: To diagnose cytomegalovirus status from the catalog of TCR beta chain sequences, a statistical classification framework was built. TCRdb stores this immuneACCESS table with in-frame sequences only. Part of the clones is absent; in the studies checked, under half of the shortfall reflects unresolved V genes, and no reason is known for the rest. Clone size and the V and J calls come from that table; the DNA yielded D and trimming. In all, the sample holds 130,000 or so clones, and approximately 89% of those were seen once. The ten largest clonotypes hold about 3.7% of the sample.

This sample was included in a study of cytomegalovirus exposure and HLA in healthy donors (dated by TCRdb to about 2017). Background for the entire study: According to a later analysis, the roughly 120 validation repertoires were produced on the same platform as the 666 repertoires of the first cohort. The study combined high-throughput TCR immunosequencing, statistical association of individual TCRs with disease status, and machine learning to predict cytomegalovirus infection status. Besides the first cohort of roughly 640 subjects, a separate validation cohort made up of 120 different subjects was used. The study aimed to test whether cataloging public T cell receptors could reveal signatures of past pathogen exposure. Broad study findings and their caveats: In a later analysis, TCRs clustered in the first cohort were found to also tend to co-occur in the roughly 120 validation repertoires, with 85% to 95% of cluster scores above 0. A total of fewer than 200 TCR beta chains were listed by the study as associated with cytomegalovirus. Cytomegalovirus status was reported to be diagnosed by the classifier with high specificity and sensitivity in both the original and validation cohorts. A few of the identified cytomegalovirus-associated TCR beta chains were confirmed in vitro to be specific for cytomegalovirus antigens. All 120 or so repertoires were used to score co-occurrence in the validation cohort in a later analysis, because that analysis had no HLA typing for the cohort. The authors suggested that the approach could potentially be generalized to other disease states and immunological phenotypes. Across donors, most TCR sequences were observed very rarely, whereas some public TCRs were present in many individuals.

Source material: PBMCs. The receptor was isolated from a man aged 25-40 years in good health and CMV-seronegative.

The nucleotide sequence reads as follows: TGTGCCACCAGCAGTTTACAAGCGGATTGGGTACAATATGGCTACACCTTC. This encodes CATSSLQADWVQYGYTF. The rearranged segments are TRBV15 and TRBJ1-2, with the D gene too uncertain to name. Counted from cysteine to phenylalanine, this CDR3 has 17 amino acids. Left in the record is the CDR3 DNA by itself, 51 bases read in frame from the first base. CDR1 LNHNV and CDR2 YYDKDF are derived from the germline V gene (reference sequence). The germline ends are 22 bases apart after V is trimmed by 3 bases and J by 5 bases.